Presented here are 8 T cell receptor beta chains from one specimen sequenced in a study of blood T cell repertoires in COVID-19. Clones were sequenced by immunoSEQ multiplex PCR, and TCRdb holds only the in-frame ones, with some missing. The data show about 390,000 clones, more than 75% seen once. Sequencing was done on a sample of PBMCs or T cells enriched from blood (not recorded which). These receptors were collected from a woman aged 45-65 years who had recovered from COVID-19.

The chain joins TRBV28 to TRBJ1-5; tentative D call: TRBD1 (5 bases). CDR3 length: 14 amino acids. Germline loops: CDR1 MDHEN, CDR2 SYDVKM. V dropped 2 bases and J dropped 5 bases, with 10 bases sitting between them. The CDR3 DNA is TGTGCCAGCAGTTTAGACAGTGACGATCAGCCCCAGCATTTT. It is translated as CASSLDSDDQPQHF.

The chain employs TRBV7-3 and TRBJ1-1; no clear D gene. Per germline, CDR1 SGHTA and CDR2 FQGTGA. The CDR3 extends over 13 amino acids. V shed 2 bases and J shed 5 bases, with 9 bases lying between them. The CDR3 loop reads CASSLGLVTEAFF. The CDR3 DNA sequence: TGTGCCAGCAGCTTAGGACTGGTAACTGAAGCTTTCTTT.

V is TRBV2 and J is TRBJ2-3, with unresolved D. The CDR3 is 12 amino acids. CDR1 is SNHLY, CDR2 FYNNEI, per germline. V shed 4 bases and J shed 4 bases, with 6 bases lying between them. CDR3 nucleotides: TGTGCCAGCAGTGCCCAGGCAGATACGCAGTATTTT. This sequence encodes CASSAQADTQYF. The whole variable domain, remainder taken from reference TRBV2 and TRBJ2-3, is EPEVTQTPSHQVTQMGQEVILRCVPISNHLYFYWYRQILGQKVEFLVSFYNNEISEKSEIFDDQFSVERPDGSNFTLKIRSTKLEDSAMYFCASSAQADTQYFGPGTRLTVL.

The chain uses TRBV5-4 and TRBJ2-3; TRBD2 matches 13 bases. Germline V gene sequence: CDR1 SGHNT, CDR2 YYREEE (reference sequence). V lost 4 bases, J lost 6 bases, and 8 bases stayed unmatched. This CDR3 is 16 amino acids long. CDR3 protein: CASSPGLAGPQDTQYF. In DNA, the CDR3 is TGTGCCAGCAGCCCGGGACTAGCGGGGCCCCAGGATACGCAGTATTTT.

This chain connects TRBV5-6 to TRBJ1-1; no definite D call. CDR1 and CDR2 from the germline V gene are SGHDT and YYEEEE. V was shortened by 2 bases and J by 9 bases, with 8 bases between the two germline ends. CDR3 length: 11 amino acids. CDR3 loop: CASSFGGQAFF. The CDR3 DNA follows: TGTGCCAGCAGCTTCGGTGGGCAAGCTTTCTTT.

This clone was picked up a small number of times. The V call is TRBV7-6, the J call TRBJ2-7, with TRBD2 matching over 8 bases. Germline CDR1 is SGHVS and CDR2 is FNYEAQ. Trimming at V came to 2 bases and at J to 0 bases, leaving 3 bases not matched to a gene. CDR3 size: 15 residues. In nucleotides, the CDR3 is TGTGCCAGCAGCTTAACTAGCGGCACCTCCTACGAGCAGTACTTC. Encoded protein: CASSLTSGTSYEQYF.

The chain employs TRBV6-5 and TRBJ1-1; 8 bases fit TRBD1. The CDR3 has 11 amino acids. V was clipped by 9 bases and J by 5 bases; unmatched bases: 2. CDR1 is MNHEY, CDR2 SVGAGI, per germline. This CDR3 is CASRQGTEAFF. The CDR3 DNA is TGTGCCAGTCGACAGGGGACTGAAGCTTTCTTT.

This chain uses TRBV7-9 with TRBJ2-7; possibly TRBD2 for D (6 bases). The CDR3 is 14 amino acids. Germline loops: CDR1 SEHNR, CDR2 FQNEAQ (reference sequence). Trimming took off 1 base at V and 6 bases at J, with 13 bases between the two ends. CDR3 loop: CASSLDVTSGEQYF. CDR3 in DNA: TGTGCCAGCAGCTTAGACGTGACTAGTGGCGAGCAGTACTTC.